These 16 T cell receptor beta chains came from one sample sequenced in a study of blood T cell repertoires in COVID-19. Sequenced by immunoSEQ multiplex PCR; TCRdb stores in-frame clones only, minus some. The table includes about 99,000 clones, around 92% detected once. Sequencing used peripheral blood. The origin of the receptors is a woman aged 60-75 years with acute or convalescent COVID-19.

V gene TRBV2 combines with J gene TRBJ2-2; 7 bases are shared with TRBD1. Germline loops: CDR1 SNHLY, CDR2 FYNNEI. The V gene end was trimmed by 6 bases and the J gene end by 5 bases; junction bases not matched to a gene: 3. This CDR3 comprises 13 residues. CDR3 nucleotides: TGTGCCAGCAGGTTCAGGGGGACCGGGGAGCTGTTTTTT. Translated, it gives CASRFRGTGELFF. The whole variable domain, remainder taken from reference TRBV2 and TRBJ2-2, is EPEVTQTPSHQVTQMGQEVILRCVPISNHLYFYWYRQILGQKVEFLVSFYNNEISEKSEIFDDQFSVERPDGSNFTLKIRSTKLEDSAMYFCASRFRGTGELFFGEGSRLTVL.

This sequence joins TRBV7-3 and TRBJ2-1; perhaps TRBD1 as D (7 bases). Germline V gene lookup returns CDR1 SGHTA and CDR2 FQGTGA. Trimming left V 5 bases short and J 14 bases short, with 19 bases between. The CDR3 runs 13 residues. In nucleotides, the CDR3 is TGTGCCAGCAGCCCTCGACAGGGAGGTTTTGAGTTCTTC. The encoded protein is CASSPRQGGFEFF. The variable domain in full, with the rest retrieved from reference TRBV7-3 and TRBJ2-1, is GAGVSQTPSNKVTEKGKYVELRCDPISGHTALYWYRQSLGQGPEFLIYFQGTGAADDSGLPNDRFFAVRPEGSVSTLKIQRTERGDSAVYLCASSPRQGGFEFFGPGTRLTVL.

This clone has just a few counts. The chain uses TRBV5-4 and TRBJ2-1, with 7 nucleotides matching TRBD2. Germline V gives CDR1 SGHNT, CDR2 YYREEE (reference sequence). CDR3 length: 13 residues. Trimming at V came to 5 bases and at J to 5 bases, leaving 4 bases not matched to a gene. This CDR3 reads CASRRAGDNEQFF. CDR3 coding DNA: TGTGCCAGCAGGCGGGCGGGAGACAATGAGCAGTTCTTC.

CDR3 loop: CASLEDASYGYTF. CDR3 nucleotide sequence: TGTGCCAGCCTAGAAGATGCATCCTACGGCTACACCTTC. This chain connects TRBV7-9 to TRBJ1-2; no reliable D call. In germline, CDR1 is SEHNR, CDR2 FQNEAQ (reference sequence). The CDR3 is 13 amino acids. Trimming left V 8 bases short and J 8 bases short, with 18 bases between. Looking up the rest from reference TRBV7-9 and TRBJ1-2 gives the full variable domain: DTGVSQNPRHKITKRGQNVTFRCDPISEHNRLYWYRQTLGQGPEFLTYFQNEAQLEKSRLLSDRFSAERPKGSFSTLEIQRTEQGDSAMYLCASLEDASYGYTFGSGTRLTVV.

In this sample, this clone turned up once. The chain combines TRBV6-5 with TRBJ1-1; 8 bases agree with TRBD1. The germline gives CDR1 MNHEY, CDR2 SVGAGI. This CDR3 spans 14 amino acids. With 6 bases clipped from V and 4 bases from J, the junction kept 7 bases outside the gene matches. CDR3 amino acids: CASRVDRGRTEAFF. CDR3 DNA sequence: TGTGCCAGCAGAGTCGACAGGGGTCGCACTGAAGCTTTCTTT.

Worth noting for this clone: Other DNA sequences within the sample encode an identical CDR3. This rearrangement joins TRBV18 to TRBJ1-5; a weak D match, TRBD1 (5 bases). Trimming stripped 3 bases from V and 5 bases from J, with 8 bases between. This CDR3 region has 13 residues. The germline V gene has CDR1 KGHSH and CDR2 LQKENI. CDR3 sequence (DNA): TGTGCCAGCTCACCTGGGGGGGATCAGCCCCAGCATTTT. Translated, it gives CASSPGGDQPQHF. The variable domain in full, completed from reference TRBV18 and TRBJ1-5, reads NAGVMQNPRHLVRRRGQEARLRCSPMKGHSHVYWYRQLPEEGLKFMVYLQKENIIDESGMPKERFSAEFPKEGPSILRIQQVVRGDSAAYFCASSPGGDQPQHFGDGTRLSIL.

The V and J genes are TRBV12-3 or TRBV12-4 and TRBJ2-5; TRBD1 agrees at 7 bases. With V trimmed by 6 bases and J by 4 bases, 2 bases remained unmatched. The CDR3 has 12 amino acids. DNA of the CDR3: TGTGCCAGCAGACAGGGGCCAGAGACCCAGTACTTC. This translates into CASRQGPETQYF.

This rearrangement joins TRBV5-1 to TRBJ2-1, with 8 bases lining up with TRBD2. The V and J ends lost 7 bases and 5 bases, in that order; junction bases with no gene match: 8. The germline V gene encodes CDR1 SGHRS and CDR2 YFSETQ. This CDR3 contains 14 residues. The CDR3 DNA reads as TGCGCCAGCGGATTCCCGGGACTAGACAATGAGCAGTTCTTC. As protein: CASGFPGLDNEQFF.

The chain is built from TRBV2 and TRBJ1-5, with a weak D call TRBD1 (6 bases). This CDR3 region has 15 residues. Germline V gene lookup returns CDR1 SNHLY and CDR2 FYNNEI. The germline V and J ends were trimmed by 4 bases and 0 bases, with 10 bases remaining between them. In DNA, the CDR3 is TGTGCCAGCAGTGTAGGACAGTCTAGCAATCAGCCCCAGCATTTT. It codes for CASSVGQSSNQPQHF.

The chain couples TRBV11-2 to TRBJ2-3, with TRBD1 identical over 8 bases. V dropped 6 bases and J dropped 6; count of bases not matched to a gene: 14. Germline loops: CDR1 SGHAT, CDR2 FQNNGV. The CDR3 is 16 residues long. CDR3 region: CASSYSRDRFSDTQYF. CDR3 nucleotides: TGTGCCAGCAGTTACTCTCGGGACAGGTTCTCGGATACGCAGTATTTT.

The chain links TRBV6-5 to TRBJ2-1; D is perhaps TRBD1 (6 bases). The germline V gene encodes CDR1 MNHEY and CDR2 SVGAGI. CDR3 size: 15 residues. V was clipped by 8 bases and J by 3 bases, with 17 bases between them. The CDR3 loop is CASGFLGQNYNEQFF. In DNA, the CDR3 is TGTGCCAGCGGATTCCTCGGACAGAACTACAATGAGCAGTTCTTC.

This chain connects TRBV4-1 to TRBJ2-7; TRBD2 matches 7 bases. Germline values: CDR1 MGHRA, CDR2 YSYEKL. The V gene end was trimmed by 0 bases and the J gene end by 0 bases; junction bases not matched to a gene: 5. The CDR3 consists of 16 residues. Written as DNA, the CDR3 is TGCGCCAGCAGCCAAGATTTGGGCGGGAGCTCCTACGAGCAGTACTTC. This encodes CASSQDLGGSSYEQYF.

V is TRBV9 and J is TRBJ2-2; 10 bases map to TRBD2. Trimming removed 2 bases from V and 4 bases from J; junction bases left unmatched: 11. Germline V lookup: CDR1 SGDLS, CDR2 YYNGEE. This CDR3 spans 18 amino acids. The CDR3 DNA follows: TGTGCCAGCAGCGTTGAGCTAGCGGGAGCCGGGGGCACCGGGGAGCTGTTTTTT. Protein sequence: CASSVELAGAGGTGELFF.

The rearrangement uses TRBV29-1 and TRBJ1-2; D ambiguous. In germline, CDR1 is SQVTM, CDR2 ANQGSEA. Trimming cost V 3 bases and J 8 bases, with 16 bases left between them. This CDR3 spans 13 amino acids. The DNA for the CDR3 is TGCAGCGTTGACGGGGTGGGAGGCAAGGGCTACACCTTC. Translation gives CSVDGVGGKGYTF.

V usage is TRBV5-4 and J usage is TRBJ2-3; D is unresolved. CDR3 length: 14 residues. Between the trimmed V and J ends, which lost 3 bases and 0 bases, there was a span of 8 bases. Germline V lookup: CDR1 SGHNT, CDR2 YYREEE (reference sequence). CDR3 sequence (DNA): TGTGCCAGCAGCTGGTCGGGTAGCACAGATACGCAGTATTTT. Translation: CASSWSGSTDTQYF.

This chain connects TRBV7-8 to TRBJ1-2, with D tentatively TRBD1 (5 bases). The ends were cut back, 0 bases at V and 5 bases at J, with 13 bases in the middle. CDR3 length: 15 amino acids. The germline CDR1 and CDR2 sequences are SGHVS and FQNEAQ. The CDR3 is CASSLAVAGPYGYTF. CDR3 nucleotides: TGTGCCAGCAGCTTAGCGGTAGCGGGACCTTATGGCTACACCTTC.